Sequencing of this T cell receptor beta chain was carried out in a study of blood T cell repertoires in COVID-19. The germline V gene has CDR1 LGHNA and CDR2 YNFKEQ. With 1 base clipped from V and 1 base from J, the junction kept 1 base outside the gene matches. The CDR3 totals 17 residues. In the study's own analysis: Estimation of nucleated cell counts relied on the amplification of reference gene primers. The data were produced by immunoSEQ multiplex PCR, yet TCRdb's version contains in-frame clones alone and is incomplete. D and trimming come from the DNA, and the V and J calls and clone size come from that table. The data show about 42,000 clones, with approximately 90% seen just once and 6.2% held by the top ten.

Source material: peripheral blood. The sequence was collected from a human donor in a cohort sampled during active COVID-19. The chain carries TRBV4-2 and TRBJ2-3, with TRBD2 matching 14 bases. CDR3: CASSQVGLAGGTDTQYF. The CDR3 coding sequence is TGTGCCAGCAGCCAAGTGGGACTAGCGGGGGGCACAGATACGCAGTATTTT.